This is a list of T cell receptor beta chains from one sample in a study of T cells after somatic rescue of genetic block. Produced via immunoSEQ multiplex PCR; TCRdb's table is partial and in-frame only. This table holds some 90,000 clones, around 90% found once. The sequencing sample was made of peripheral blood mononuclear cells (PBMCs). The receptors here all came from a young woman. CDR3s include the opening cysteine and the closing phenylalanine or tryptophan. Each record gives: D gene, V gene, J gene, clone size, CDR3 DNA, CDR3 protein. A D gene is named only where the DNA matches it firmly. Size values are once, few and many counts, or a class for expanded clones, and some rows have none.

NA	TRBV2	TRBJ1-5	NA	TGTGCCAGCCGGGGCGCAGGGGACCCAAGGGCCCAGCATTTT	CASRGAGDPRAQHF
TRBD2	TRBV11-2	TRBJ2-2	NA	TGTGCCAGCAGCCGAGGACTAGCGGGCTTTCCCGGGGAGCTGTTTTTT	CASSRGLAGFPGELFF
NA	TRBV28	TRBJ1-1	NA	TGTGCCAGCTCGCGGACCGGTAACACTGAAGCTTTCTTT	CASSRTGNTEAFF
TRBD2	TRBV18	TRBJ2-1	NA	TGTGCCAGCTCACGCGCCTGGCTAGCGGGCGACAATGAGCAGTTCTTC	CASSRAWLAGDNEQFF
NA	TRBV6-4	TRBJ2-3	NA	TGTGCCAGCAGTGGGACAGGCACAGATACGCAGTATTTT	CASSGTGTDTQYF
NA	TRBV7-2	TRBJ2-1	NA	TGTGCCAGCAGCCATCGGGACTTTTACAATGAGCAGTTCTTC	CASSHRDFYNEQFF
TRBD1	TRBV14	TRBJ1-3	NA	TGTGCCAGCAGCCAAGAGACAGGGCTTGTCCCTGGAAACACCATATATTTT	CASSQETGLVPGNTIYF
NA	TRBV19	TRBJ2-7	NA	TGTGCCAGTAGTATCACACTAGACTATTACGAGCAGTACTTC	CASSITLDYYEQYF
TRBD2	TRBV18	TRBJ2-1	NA	TGTGCCAGCTCACCACCGACAGGGCGGACTAGCGTCTACAATGAGCAGTTCTTC	CASSPPTGRTSVYNEQFF
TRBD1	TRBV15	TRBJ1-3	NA	TGTGCCACCAGCAGAGGCCGGGACAGGGGGGATGCTGGAAACACCATATATTTT	CATSRGRDRGDAGNTIYF
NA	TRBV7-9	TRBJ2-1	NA	TGTGCCAGCAGCCTAACCTACAATGAGCAGTTCTTC	CASSLTYNEQFF
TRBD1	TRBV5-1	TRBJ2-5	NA	TGCGCCAGCCGGGAAGGGACAGTCCAAGAGACCCAGTACTTC	CASREGTVQETQYF
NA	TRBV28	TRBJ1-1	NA	TGTGCCAGCAGTTCTCACGACGAAGCTTTCTTT	CASSSHDEAFF
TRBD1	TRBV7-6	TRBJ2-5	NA	TGTGCCAGCAGCGTCGGGACAGGGCAAGAGACCCAGTACTTC	CASSVGTGQETQYF
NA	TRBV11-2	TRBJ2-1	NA	TGTGCCAGCAGCTTAGAGGGGGTACAGGGTAATGAGCAGTTCTTC	CASSLEGVQGNEQFF
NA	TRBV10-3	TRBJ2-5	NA	TGTGCCATCAGTGAGCACCAAGAGACCCAGTACTTC	CAISEHQETQYF
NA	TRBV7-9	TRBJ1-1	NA	TGTGCCAGCAGCCGACCCCAGGGTCTATCAGCTGAAGCTTTCTTT	CASSRPQGLSAEAFF
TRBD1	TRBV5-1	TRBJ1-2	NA	TGCGCCAGCAGCTTGGCATCCGGGACAGGAGAGGGCTACACCTTC	CASSLASGTGEGYTF
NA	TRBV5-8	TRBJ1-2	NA	TGTGCCAGCAGCTTCACAGGAATTGACTATGGCTACACCTTC	CASSFTGIDYGYTF
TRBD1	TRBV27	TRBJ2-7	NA	TGTGCCAGCAGTTTGATTGAGGGGGCGTACGAGCAGTACTTC	CASSLIEGAYEQYF
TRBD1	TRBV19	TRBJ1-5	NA	TGTGCCAGTTGGGACAGATTCGATCAGCCCCAGCATTTT	CASWDRFDQPQHF
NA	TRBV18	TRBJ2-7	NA	TGTGCCAGCTCACCATCCGGGTGGGAGCAGTACTTC	CASSPSGWEQYF
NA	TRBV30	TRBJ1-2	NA	TGTGCCTGGAGTGTGGTCGGGGGGGACTATGGCTACACCTTC	CAWSVVGGDYGYTF
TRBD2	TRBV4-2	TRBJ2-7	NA	TGTGCCAGCAGCCAAGGACTAGCGGGAGGGTACGAGCAGTACTTC	CASSQGLAGGYEQYF
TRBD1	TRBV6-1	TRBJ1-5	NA	TGTGCCAGCAGTGAAAACACAGGGGGCAATCAGCCCCAGCATTTT	CASSENTGGNQPQHF
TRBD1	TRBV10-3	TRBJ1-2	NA	TGTGCCATCGGTCCAGTAGGGACAGGGGGTTATGGCTACACCTTC	CAIGPVGTGGYGYTF
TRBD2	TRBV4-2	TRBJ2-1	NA	TGTGCCAGCAGCCGATCCCCTAGCGGGAGTAAAGATGAGCAGTTCTTC	CASSRSPSGSKDEQFF
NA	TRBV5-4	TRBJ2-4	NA	TGTGCCAGCAGCTTGGATGCTTTTGGCAAAAACATTCAGTACTTC	CASSLDAFGKNIQYF
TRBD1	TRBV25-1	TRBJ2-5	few	TGTGCCAGCGGACAGGGTGATCAAGAGACCCAGTACTTC	CASGQGDQETQYF
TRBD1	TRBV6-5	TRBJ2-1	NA	TGTGCCAGCAGAACGGGACAGGTTTCCTACAATGAGCAGTTCTTC	CASRTGQVSYNEQFF
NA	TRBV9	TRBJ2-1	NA	TGTGCCAGCAGCGTAACGATAGGGAACAATGAGCAGTTCTTC	CASSVTIGNNEQFF
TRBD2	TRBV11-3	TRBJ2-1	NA	TGTGCCAGCAGCCGACTAGCGGGCGTGGCCTACAATGAGCAGTTCTTC	CASSRLAGVAYNEQFF
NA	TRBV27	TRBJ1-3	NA	TGTGCCAGCAGTTTAAATTCGGACAGCACCATATATTTT	CASSLNSDSTIYF